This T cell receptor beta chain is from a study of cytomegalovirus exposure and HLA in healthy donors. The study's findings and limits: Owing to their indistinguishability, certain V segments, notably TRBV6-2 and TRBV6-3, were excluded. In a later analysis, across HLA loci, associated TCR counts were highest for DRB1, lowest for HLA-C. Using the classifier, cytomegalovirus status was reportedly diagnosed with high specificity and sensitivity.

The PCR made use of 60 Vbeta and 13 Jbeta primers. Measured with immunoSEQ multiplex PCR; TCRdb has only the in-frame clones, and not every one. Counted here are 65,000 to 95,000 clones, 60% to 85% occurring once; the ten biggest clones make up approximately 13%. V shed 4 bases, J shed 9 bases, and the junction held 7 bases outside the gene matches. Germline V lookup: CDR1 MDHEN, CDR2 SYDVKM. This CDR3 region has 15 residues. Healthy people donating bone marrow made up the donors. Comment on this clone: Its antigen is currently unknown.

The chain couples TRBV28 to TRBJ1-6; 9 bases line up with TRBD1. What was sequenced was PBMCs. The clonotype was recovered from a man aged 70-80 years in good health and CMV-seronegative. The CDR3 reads CASSSGQGTRSPLHF. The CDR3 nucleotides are TGTGCCAGCAGTTCCGGACAGGGGACGCGTTCACCCCTCCACTTT. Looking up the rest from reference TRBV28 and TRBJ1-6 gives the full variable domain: DVKVTQSSRYLVKRTGEKVFLECVQDMDHENMFWYRQDPGLGLRLIYFSYDVKMKEKGDIPEGYSVSREKKERFSLILESASTNQTSMYLCASSSGQGTRSPLHFGNGTRLTVT.